These 32 T cell receptor beta chains were all obtained from the same sample, sequenced in a study of cytomegalovirus exposure and HLA in healthy donors. Both 60 Vbeta primers and 13 Jbeta primers went into the PCR. Libraries were prepared by immunoSEQ multiplex PCR; TCRdb keeps only in-frame clonotypes and omits some of them. The sample consists of around 110,000 clones, roughly 70% of them appearing once. The sequencing sample was made of PBMCs. These receptors were obtained from a woman in her thirties or forties in good health and CMV-seropositive.

J is TRBJ2-7 and V is TRBV5-6; D may be TRBD2 (5 bases). Germline V gene data show CDR1 as SGHDT and CDR2 as YYEEEE. CDR3 size: 17 residues. Trimming pared 1 base from V and 0 bases from J, leaving 17 bases between. This CDR3 is CASSLWGRTLSSYEQYF. The CDR3 DNA is TGTGCCAGCAGCTTGTGGGGTAGGACTTTAAGCTCCTACGAGCAGTACTTC.

The chain carries TRBV10-3 and TRBJ1-2; TRBD1 aligns across 9 bases. After removal of 4 bases from V and 6 bases from J, the junction contained 9 bases not matched to a gene. This CDR3 is 15 amino acids long. Germline V gene sequence: CDR1 ENHRY, CDR2 SYGVKD. CDR3 sequence reads: CAISAGTGTWNGYTF. CDR3 nucleotide sequence: TGTGCCATCAGTGCCGGGACAGGGACTTGGAATGGCTACACCTTC.

This clone has just one count. The chain combines TRBV6-5 with TRBJ1-4, with 9 bases identical to TRBD1. Trimming removed 6 bases from V and 8 bases from J; junction bases left unmatched: 10. The CDR3 is 15 residues long. The germline V gene has CDR1 MNHEY and CDR2 SVGAGI. CDR3 coding DNA: TGTGCCAGCAGCCGCGGCGGGACAGGGCGGGAAAAACTGTTTTTT. Translation gives CASSRGGTGREKLFF.

The chain is built from TRBV7-2 and TRBJ2-7; possible D gene TRBD2, 5 bases. CDR1 is SGHTA and CDR2 is FQGNSA in the germline V gene. The V and J ends lost 5 bases and 6 bases respectively, with 20 bases between them. The CDR3 totals 15 residues. The CDR3 loop is CASSPAVTYASEQYF. CDR3 sequence (DNA): TGTGCCAGCAGCCCAGCGGTGACTTACGCGAGCGAGCAGTACTTC.

This clone was detected only a few times. This rearrangement joins TRBV18 to TRBJ1-2, with TRBD1 matching 7 bases. This CDR3 contains 13 residues. Germline V lookup: CDR1 KGHSH, CDR2 LQKENI. Trimming took 6 bases from V and 8 from J; bases not matched to a gene: 9. DNA for the CDR3: TGTGCCAGCTCCCGAGACAGGGATGGCGGCTACACCTTC. It is translated as CASSRDRDGGYTF.

This clone has only a few counts. V gene TRBV5-8 combines with J gene TRBJ2-5; perhaps TRBD1 as D (5 bases). V was shortened by 2 bases and J by 9 bases, with 17 bases between the two germline ends. Germline V gene lookup returns CDR1 SGHTS and CDR2 YDEGEE. The CDR3 runs 14 residues. In DNA form, the CDR3 reads TGTGCCAGCAGCTTCCTCGACAGAGCTGGGGCCCAGTACTTC. This encodes CASSFLDRAGAQYF.

V usage is TRBV7-2 and J usage is TRBJ2-1; TRBD2 agrees at 9 bases. CDR1 is SGHTA, CDR2 FQGNSA, per germline. CDR3 size: 16 residues. Losses at the gene ends were 2 bases for V and 0 bases for J; bases not matched to a gene: 2. CDR3 residues: CASSLSRGGSYNEQFF. The CDR3 DNA sequence: TGTGCCAGCAGCTTATCGCGGGGGGGCTCCTACAATGAGCAGTTCTTC.

This chain links TRBV5-4 with TRBJ2-5; D call uncertain. The CDR3 consists of 12 residues. Trimming left V 1 base short and J 5 bases short, with 6 bases between. Germline V gene sequence: CDR1 SGHNT, CDR2 YYREEE (reference sequence). The CDR3 spells CASSLNTETQYF. The CDR3 DNA is TGTGCCAGCAGCTTGAACACGGAGACCCAGTACTTC.

This clone was picked up a small number of times. The rearrangement links TRBV6-1 to TRBJ2-6, with a possible D match to TRBD1 (5 bases). Germline-derived CDR1 and CDR2 are MNHNS and SASEGT. Trimming left V 6 bases short and J 4 bases short, with 16 bases between. The CDR3 runs 16 residues. The DNA for the CDR3 is TGTGCCAGCAGGGAACCAGGGCTTAGGGGGGCCAACGTCCTGACTTTC. Its protein is CASREPGLRGANVLTF.

V gene TRBV5-5 combines with J gene TRBJ2-1, with unresolved D. Germline V gene sequence: CDR1 SGHKS, CDR2 YYEKEE (reference sequence). Trimming removed 4 bases from V and 4 bases from J, with 6 bases in between. CDR3 length equals 12 residues. This CDR3 reads CASSLQYNEQFF. DNA of the CDR3: TGTGCCAGCAGCCTACAGTACAATGAGCAGTTCTTC.

CDR3 nucleotide sequence: TGTGCCAGTAGTGCCTCTAACGAGCAGTACTTC. Its translation is CASSASNEQYF. The chain combines TRBV19 with TRBJ2-7; D uncertain. Germline CDR1 and CDR2: LNHDA and SQIVND (reference sequence). There are 11 residues in the CDR3. V was cut by 5 bases and J by 5 bases, with 7 bases left in between.

The J gene is TRBJ2-3, the V gene TRBV29-1; 15 nucleotides line up with TRBD2. Trimming at V came to 6 bases and at J to 3 bases, leaving 7 bases not matched to a gene. Germline assignment: CDR1 SQVTM and CDR2 ANQGSEA. The CDR3 covers 16 residues. The CDR3 spells CSVAPGTSGGTDTQYF. The DNA of the CDR3 is TGCAGCGTGGCACCGGGGACTAGCGGGGGGACAGATACGCAGTATTTT.

This clone was found a few times. The chain employs TRBV6-5 and TRBJ2-1, with a weak D call TRBD2 (5 bases). Germline CDR1 reads MNHEY; CDR2 reads SVGAGI. The V end was cut by 5 bases, the J end by 4 bases, with 12 bases between. CDR3 length equals 14 residues. The CDR3 bases are TGTGCCAGCAGTCTTTTCGGGGTATACAATGAGCAGTTCTTC. Amino acids: CASSLFGVYNEQFF.

Only a few counts were recorded for this clone. The chain carries TRBV4-3 and TRBJ1-3; TRBD1 aligns across 8 bases. Germline CDR1 LGHNA, CDR2 YSLEER. J lost 3 bases, V lost 5 bases, and 6 bases had no gene match. The CDR3 extends over 15 amino acids. This CDR3 reads CASSSQGGYGNTIYF. The CDR3 coding sequence is TGCGCCAGCAGCTCACAGGGGGGATATGGAAACACCATATATTTT.

For the CDR3, the DNA is TGTGCCAGTAGTAGTACAGGGATGGATGGCTACACCTTC. Translating gives CASSSTGMDGYTF. This chain links TRBV19 with TRBJ1-2; weak D call: TRBD1 (6 bases). Trimming left V 4 bases short and J 6 bases short, with 12 bases between. Germline CDR1 reads LNHDA; CDR2 reads SQIVND (reference sequence). The CDR3 covers 13 residues.

This clone was found a few times. This chain connects TRBV6-5 to TRBJ1-2, with D tentatively TRBD1 (5 bases). The germline CDR1 and CDR2 sequences are MNHEY and SVGAGI. Trimming removed 6 bases at V and 5 bases at J, with 13 bases between. The CDR3 runs 13 residues. CDR3 in amino acids: CASSLVKGYGYTF. The CDR3, as DNA: TGTGCCAGCAGCCTAGTTAAGGGGTATGGCTACACCTTC.

The table lists this clone with a few counts. The gene calls are TRBV6-1 and TRBJ1-1; D remains unclear. The germline V gene encodes CDR1 MNHNS and CDR2 SASEGT. V was shortened by 2 bases and J by 2 bases, with 6 bases between the two germline ends. The CDR3 is 13 residues long. This chain's CDR3 is CASSELSNTEAFF. Written as DNA, the CDR3 is TGTGCCAGCAGTGAACTATCAAACACTGAAGCTTTCTTT.

The chain employs TRBV6-5 and TRBJ1-2; unclear D gene. The length of the CDR3 is 14 residues. The germline V gene has CDR1 MNHEY and CDR2 SVGAGI. V was trimmed by 5 bases and J by 2 bases, leaving 12 bases between them. The DNA for the CDR3 is TGTGCCAGCAGTCCCTCGACGGGAAACTATGGCTACACCTTC. Translated, it gives CASSPSTGNYGYTF.

This chain links TRBV19 with TRBJ1-2; D perhaps matches TRBD1 (5 bases). The CDR3 has 14 residues. V gave up 3 bases and J gave up 5 bases, with 13 bases separating them. The germline CDR1 and CDR2 sequences are LNHDA and SQIVND (reference sequence). In DNA, the CDR3 is TGTGCCAGTAGTATGGAGGGGATAGGGTATGGCTACACCTTC. It is translated as CASSMEGIGYGYTF.

This chain links TRBV29-1 with TRBJ1-4; TRBD1 agrees at 9 bases. Germline assignment: CDR1 SQVTM and CDR2 ANQGSEA. The CDR3 is made up of 14 amino acids. Trimming took 5 bases from V and 4 from J; bases not matched to a gene: 5. CDR3 coding DNA: TGCAGCGTTTCTCCGGGACAGGGTAATGAAAAACTGTTTTTT. Protein: CSVSPGQGNEKLFF.

The chain uses TRBV5-4 and TRBJ1-3; the match to TRBD1 covers 8 bases. J lost 3 bases, V lost 4 bases, and 3 bases had no gene match. In germline, CDR1 is SGHNT, CDR2 YYREEE (reference sequence). The length of the CDR3 is 14 residues. CDR3 in DNA: TGTGCCAGCAGCCCCACAGGGGGTGGAAACACCATATATTTT. Translated: CASSPTGGGNTIYF.

V gene TRBV4-2 combines with J gene TRBJ2-1; 11 nucleotides align to TRBD2. The V and J ends lost 0 bases and 6 bases, in that order; junction bases with no gene match: 7. Germline assignment: CDR1 LGHNA and CDR2 YNFKEQ. This CDR3 contains 17 residues. The CDR3 region has the DNA TGTGCCAGCAGCCAAGAAGAGACTAGCGGGGCTTTCAATGAGCAGTTCTTC. Translated: CASSQEETSGAFNEQFF.

This clone appeared once. V is TRBV11-3 and J is TRBJ1-5, with 8 bases matching TRBD1. The CDR3 is 19 amino acids. Germline V lookup: CDR1 SGHNT, CDR2 YENEEA. Trimming took 5 bases from V and 0 from J; bases not matched to a gene: 15. This CDR3 reads CASSPSDREKAYSNQPQHF. CDR3 DNA: TGTGCCAGCAGCCCCTCGGACAGGGAGAAAGCATATAGCAATCAGCCCCAGCATTTT. The variable domain in full, completed from reference TRBV11-3 and TRBJ1-5, reads EAGVVQSPRYKIIEKKQPVAFWCNPISGHNTLYWYLQNLGQGPELLIRYENEEAVDDSQLPKDRFSAERLKGVDSTLKIQPAELGDSAVYLCASSPSDREKAYSNQPQHFGDGTRLSIL.

The V and J genes are TRBV6-6 and TRBJ1-4; D is uncertain. The CDR3 runs to 13 residues. Trimming removed 6 bases at V and 12 bases at J, with 17 bases between. Germline lookup yields CDR1 MNHNY and CDR2 SVGAGI (reference sequence). The CDR3 region has the DNA TGTGCCAGCAGCCCCCGAAACCAGTACGAACTGTTTTTT. Its translation is CASSPRNQYELFF.

J is TRBJ1-1 and V is TRBV29-1; D might be TRBD1 (6 bases). The CDR3 is made up of 12 amino acids. The ends were cut back, 6 bases at V and 5 bases at J, with 13 bases in the middle. Germline V gene data show CDR1 as SQVTM and CDR2 as ANQGSEA. The CDR3 region is CSVGQSGTEAFF. The CDR3 coding sequence is TGCAGCGTGGGACAATCTGGTACTGAAGCTTTCTTT.

V and J are TRBV6-5 and TRBJ2-7, with TRBD1 matching over 11 bases. With 6 bases clipped from V and 6 bases from J, the junction kept 13 bases outside the gene matches. CDR1 and CDR2 from the germline V gene are MNHEY and SVGAGI. CDR3 length: 16 amino acids. CDR3 residues: CASRYRDRGAGFEQYF. The DNA of the CDR3 is TGTGCCAGCAGATACCGGGACAGGGGGGCTGGGTTCGAGCAGTACTTC.

This rearrangement joins TRBV7-7 to TRBJ2-5; possible D gene TRBD1, 6 bases. From germline, CDR1 is SSHAT and CDR2 FNYEAQ (reference sequence). The CDR3 covers 13 residues. The CDR3 sequence is CASASQGGETQYF. CDR3 bases: TGTGCTAGCGCCAGCCAAGGGGGAGAGACCCAGTACTTC.

The chain recombines TRBV30 with TRBJ1-1, with 7 bases lining up with TRBD1. The germline gives CDR1 GTSNPN, CDR2 SVGIG (reference sequence). The V segment lost 3 bases and the J segment 1 base; nucleotides outside the gene matches: 2. The CDR3 length is 13 residues. The DNA for the CDR3 is TGTGCCTGGAGGAGACAGGGGAACACTGAAGCTTTCTTT. It encodes CAWRRQGNTEAFF.

This rearrangement joins TRBV4-3 to TRBJ2-7, with a weak D call TRBD2 (6 bases). V was shortened by 0 bases and J by 3 bases, with 12 bases between the two germline ends. The CDR3 covers 15 residues. Germline V CDR1 and CDR2: LGHNA, YSLEER. The CDR3 sequence is CASSQDRGSLYEQYF. DNA of the CDR3: TGCGCCAGCAGCCAAGATCGGGGGTCTCTCTACGAGCAGTACTTC.

The chain is built from TRBV5-1 and TRBJ2-3; D might be TRBD2 (5 bases). The length of the CDR3 is 16 residues. The V end lost 4 bases, the J end lost 0 bases, and 15 bases lay between the germline ends. Germline V CDR1 and CDR2: SGHRS, YFSETQ. CDR3 residues: CASSPGLGSSTDTQYF. CDR3 DNA: TGCGCCAGCAGCCCCGGATTAGGGAGTAGCACAGATACGCAGTATTTT.

J is TRBJ1-1 and V is TRBV7-6; 8 nucleotides match TRBD1. The CDR3 has 16 residues. V lost 5 bases and J lost 6; bases outside the gene matches: 14. Germline lookup yields CDR1 SGHVS and CDR2 FNYEAQ. The DNA for the CDR3 is TGTGCCAGCAGCGCCCTCCCGGACAGGGACTTGTCTGAAGCTTTCTTT. It is translated as CASSALPDRDLSEAFF.

The V call is TRBV4-1, the J call TRBJ2-2; a possible D gene is TRBD1 (5 bases). The CDR3 is 15 amino acids. V lost 1 base and J 2 bases, leaving 8 bases between the germline ends. Germline V lookup: CDR1 MGHRA, CDR2 YSYEKL. This CDR3 is CASSQAGPNTGELFF. The CDR3 DNA sequence: TGCGCCAGCAGCCAAGCAGGGCCCAACACCGGGGAGCTGTTTTTT.